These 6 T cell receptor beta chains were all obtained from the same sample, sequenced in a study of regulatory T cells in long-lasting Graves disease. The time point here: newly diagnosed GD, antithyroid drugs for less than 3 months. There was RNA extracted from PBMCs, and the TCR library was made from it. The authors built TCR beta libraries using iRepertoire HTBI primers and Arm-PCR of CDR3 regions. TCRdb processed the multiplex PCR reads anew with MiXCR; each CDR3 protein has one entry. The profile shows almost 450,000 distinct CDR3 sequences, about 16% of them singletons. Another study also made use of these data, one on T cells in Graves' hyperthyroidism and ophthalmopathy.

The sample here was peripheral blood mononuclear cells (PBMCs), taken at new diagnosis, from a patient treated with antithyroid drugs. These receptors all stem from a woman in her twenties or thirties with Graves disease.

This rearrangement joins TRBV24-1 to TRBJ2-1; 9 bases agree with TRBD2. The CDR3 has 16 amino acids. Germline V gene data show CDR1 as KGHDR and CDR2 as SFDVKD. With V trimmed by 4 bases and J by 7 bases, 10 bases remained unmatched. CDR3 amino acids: CATSDPIAGALNEQFF. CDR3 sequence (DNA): TGTGCCACCAGTGACCCTATAGCGGGAGCCCTAAATGAGCAGTTCTTC.

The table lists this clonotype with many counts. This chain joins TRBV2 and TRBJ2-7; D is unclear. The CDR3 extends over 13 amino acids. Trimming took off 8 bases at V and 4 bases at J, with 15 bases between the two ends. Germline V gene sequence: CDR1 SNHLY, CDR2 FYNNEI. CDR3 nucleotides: TGTGCCAGCTTTCAGGTGAGCGTATACGAGCAGTACTTC. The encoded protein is CASFQVSVYEQYF.

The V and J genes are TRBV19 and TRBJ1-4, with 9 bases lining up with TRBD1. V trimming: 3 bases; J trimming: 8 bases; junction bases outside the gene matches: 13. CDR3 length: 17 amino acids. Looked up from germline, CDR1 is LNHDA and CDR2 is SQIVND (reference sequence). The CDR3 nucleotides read TGTGCCAGTAGTATTGCCCGCCACAGGGGGCGGGAGGAAAAACTGTTTTTT. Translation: CASSIARHRGREEKLFF.

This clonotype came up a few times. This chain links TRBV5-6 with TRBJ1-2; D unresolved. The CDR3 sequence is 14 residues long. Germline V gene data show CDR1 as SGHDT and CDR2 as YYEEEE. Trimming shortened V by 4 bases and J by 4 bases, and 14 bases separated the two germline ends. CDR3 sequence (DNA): TGTGCCAGCAGCCAAGCTGGTTCGGGCTATGGCTACACCTTC. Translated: CASSQAGSGYGYTF.

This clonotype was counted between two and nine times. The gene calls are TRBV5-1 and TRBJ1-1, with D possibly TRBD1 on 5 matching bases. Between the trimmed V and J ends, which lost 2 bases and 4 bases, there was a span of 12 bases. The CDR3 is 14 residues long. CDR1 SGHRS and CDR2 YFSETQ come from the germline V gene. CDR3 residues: CASSFLGEVTEAFF. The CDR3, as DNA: TGCGCCAGCAGCTTCCTGGGGGAAGTCACTGAAGCTTTCTTT.

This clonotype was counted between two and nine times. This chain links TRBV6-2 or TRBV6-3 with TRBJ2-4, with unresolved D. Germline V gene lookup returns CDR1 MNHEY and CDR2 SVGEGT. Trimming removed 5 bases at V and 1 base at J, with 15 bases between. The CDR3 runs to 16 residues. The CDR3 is CASSGPNRVAKNIQYF. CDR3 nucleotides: TGTGCCAGCAGTGGACCGAACCGGGTGGCCAAAAACATTCAGTACTTC.